This T cell receptor (beta chain) was sequenced during a study of T cells in Graves' hyperthyroidism and ophthalmopathy. Study outcomes and limitations: A 13 V-J signature model discriminated ophthalmopathy versus stable hyperthyroidism. Blood held most thyroid clonotypes expanded above 0.001 frequency.

Amplified TCR beta CDR3 regions came from RNA transcripts. TCR CDR3 underwent first-round RT-PCR with the HTBI primer set. One entry per CDR3 protein, called by TCRdb with MiXCR from the multiplex PCR reads. The sample has approximately 380,000 distinct CDR3 sequences; over 11% are singletons. Ophthalmopathy in the patients scored at least 3 on Clinical Activity Score and at least 4 on NOSPECS grade, lasting under 3 months. It was 8 to 10 ml of fresh peripheral blood that supplied the PBMCs. CDR3 length equals 14 residues. Trimming cost V 7 bases and J 1 base; bases outside gene matches: 9. Germline loops: CDR1 SQVTM, CDR2 ANQGSEA. On this clonotype itself: Its antigen is undetermined.

Sequenced material: blood. The rearrangement joins TRBV29-1 to TRBJ1-1, with 7 bases matching TRBD1. The sequence was collected from a man aged 50 to 59 with Graves' ophthalmopathy. The CDR3 loop is CSGGGTERNTEAFF. The DNA for the CDR3 is TGCAGCGGAGGTGGGACAGAACGGAACACTGAAGCTTTCTTT.